These 29 T cell receptor beta chains originate from one sample sequenced in a study of identical twins. TCRdb reprocessed the 5' RACE reads via MiXCR and lists one record per CDR3 protein. The table includes under 450,000 distinct CDR3 sequences, approximately 17% detected once. Sequenced input: naive T cells sorted from blood. Receptors were obtained from a man between 45 and 60 years old in good health.

The chain combines TRBV5-5 with TRBJ2-7; 7 nucleotides match TRBD2. The CDR3 loop spans 13 amino acids. CDR1 and CDR2 from the germline V gene are SGHKS and YYEKEE (reference sequence). The junction had 3 bases not matched to a gene; V was cut back by 0 bases and J by 6 bases. The CDR3 region has the DNA TGTGCCAGCAGCTTGGCTACTAGCGTCGAGCAGTACTTC. Its translation: CASSLATSVEQYF.

This clonotype was detected ten times or more. The chain carries TRBV20-1 and TRBJ2-3; 7 bases line up with TRBD2. The germline CDR1 and CDR2 sequences are DFQATT and SNEGSKA (reference sequence). CDR3 length: 18 amino acids. Unmatched junction bases numbered 18, after V lost 6 bases and J lost 0 bases. CDR3 loop: CSALRVLATMASTDTQYF. The DNA for the CDR3 is TGCAGTGCCCTAAGGGTACTAGCGACAATGGCAAGCACAGATACGCAGTATTTT.

The chain employs TRBV6-5 and TRBJ2-4, with TRBD2 matching over 13 bases. The CDR3 totals 15 residues. Germline V gene lookup returns CDR1 MNHEY and CDR2 SVGAGI. With 2 bases clipped from V and 8 bases from J, the junction kept 3 bases outside the gene matches. The CDR3 region is CASSYRTSGRDIQYF. The DNA for the CDR3 is TGTGCCAGCAGTTACCGTACTAGCGGGAGGGACATTCAGTACTTC.

This clonotype was recorded a few times. The chain links TRBV30 to TRBJ1-6; no clear D. The V gene lost 5 bases and the J gene lost 5 bases, with 13 bases spanning the gap. CDR3 size: 14 residues. Germline V gene sequence: CDR1 GTSNPN, CDR2 SVGIG (reference sequence). The CDR3 DNA is TGTGCCTGGGGTCGGCTGACAAATAATTCACCCCTCCACTTT. Protein: CAWGRLTNNSPLHF.

The chain links TRBV4-3 to TRBJ1-1, with D tentatively TRBD1 (5 bases). The V gene's germline CDR1 is LGHNA and CDR2 YSLEER. This CDR3 has 14 amino acids. Trimming took 0 bases from V and 7 from J, leaving 12 bases between them. CDR3 nucleotide sequence: TGCGCCAGCAGCCAAGACTGGGGGACCGGTGAAGCTTTCTTT. Translated, it gives CASSQDWGTGEAFF.

The chain has TRBV29-1 and TRBJ2-1; 9 bases align to TRBD2. After removal of 5 bases from V and 2 bases from J, the junction contained 4 bases not matched to a gene. CDR1 is SQVTM, CDR2 ANQGSEA, per germline. This CDR3 is built from 14 residues. The CDR3 region is CSVNSGGPYNEQFF. The CDR3, as DNA: TGCAGCGTTAATAGCGGGGGTCCCTACAATGAGCAGTTCTTC.

This clonotype has more than one count but fewer than ten. A junction end diverges from the germline sequence, so it may reflect a read error. The chain recombines TRBV5-6 with TRBJ1-2; TRBD1 is a possible D gene (5 bases). In germline, CDR1 is SGHDT, CDR2 YYEEEE. This CDR3 comprises 11 residues. The CDR3 loop is CASSLTGPLHF. DNA for the CDR3: TGTGCCAGCAGCTTGACGGGACCGCTACACTTC.

Many counts were recorded for this clonotype. The chain joins TRBV20-1 to TRBJ2-5; the D is unclear. The ends were cut back, 1 base at V and 5 bases at J, with 11 bases in the middle. Germline assignment: CDR1 DFQATT and CDR2 SNEGSKA (reference sequence). This CDR3 is 13 amino acids long. This CDR3 reads CSARGHLGETQYF. The CDR3, as DNA: TGCAGTGCTAGAGGTCACCTAGGGGAGACCCAGTACTTC.

At least ten counts were recorded for this clonotype. The chain joins TRBV10-3 to TRBJ2-3, with TRBD1 identical over 7 bases. CDR3 length: 13 amino acids. V dropped 5 bases and J dropped 3; count of bases not matched to a gene: 2. The germline CDR1 and CDR2 sequences are ENHRY and SYGVKD. CDR3 sequence (DNA): TGTGCCATCAGTATGACAGGGACAGATACGCAGTATTTT. Encoded protein: CAISMTGTDTQYF.

Ten or more counts support this clonotype. The rearrangement links TRBV7-9 to TRBJ2-1; either TRBD1 or TRBD2 may supply D (6 bases each). This CDR3 has 16 amino acids. CDR1 and CDR2 from the germline V gene are SEHNR and FQNEAQ (reference sequence). Trimming pared 5 bases from V and 9 bases from J, leaving 23 bases between. This chain's CDR3 is CASSGAGEEPYGEQFF. In DNA form, the CDR3 reads TGTGCCAGCAGCGGTGCAGGGGAGGAACCTTACGGTGAGCAGTTCTTC.

This clonotype was counted many times. This chain uses TRBV7-3 with TRBJ2-1; D is unresolved. The ends were cut back, 4 bases at V and 4 bases at J, with 14 bases in the middle. CDR3 length: 15 amino acids. The germline V gene has CDR1 SGHTA and CDR2 FQGTGA. CDR3 bases: TGTGCCAGCAGCTCCAATCGGGCCCGATACAATGAGCAGTTCTTC. Its translation: CASSSNRARYNEQFF. Drawing the rest from reference TRBV7-3 and TRBJ2-1, the complete variable domain is GAGVSQTPSNKVTEKGKYVELRCDPISGHTALYWYRQSLGQGPEFLIYFQGTGAADDSGLPNDRFFAVRPEGSVSTLKIQRTERGDSAVYLCASSSNRARYNEQFFGPGTRLTVL.

This clonotype has more than one count but fewer than ten. The chain links TRBV18 to TRBJ2-6; 9 bases agree with TRBD1. The CDR3 runs to 17 residues. Germline V gene sequence: CDR1 KGHSH, CDR2 LQKENI. After removal of 5 bases from V and 2 bases from J, the junction contained 7 bases not matched to a gene. The DNA of the CDR3 is TGTGCCAGCTCAAGGGACAGGGTACTCGCTGGGGCCAACGTCCTGACTTTC. Translated, it gives CASSRDRVLAGANVLTF.

This clonotype has more than one count but fewer than ten. This chain links TRBV5-8 with TRBJ2-3; 12 bases match TRBD2. The CDR3 is made up of 16 amino acids. Germline V lookup: CDR1 SGHTS, CDR2 YDEGEE. The ends lost 2 bases at V and 6 bases at J; junction bases unmatched: 7. The CDR3 sequence: CASSFAGTSGLDTQYF. The CDR3 DNA is TGTGCCAGCAGCTTCGCCGGGACTAGCGGGCTCGATACGCAGTATTTT.

The chain employs TRBV9 and TRBJ2-1; no reliable D call. CDR1 and CDR2 (germline): SGDLS, YYNGEE. V dropped 3 bases and J dropped 5 bases, with 24 bases sitting between them. The CDR3 sequence is 18 residues long. The CDR3 bases are TGTGCCAGCAGCGCAAACCGAGCTCTCGCGGAGCTACACAATGAGCAGTTCTTC. It is translated as CASSANRALAELHNEQFF.

In this sample, this clonotype turned up a few times. V usage is TRBV20-1 and J usage is TRBJ2-2, with a possible D match to TRBD1 (8 bases). Deletions cut 3 bases from V and 5 bases from J, with 13 bases between. This CDR3 is built from 14 residues. The V gene's germline CDR1 is DFQATT and CDR2 SNEGSKA (reference sequence). Written as DNA, the CDR3 is TGCAGTGCTAGGATACAGGGGGGGACCGGGGAGCTGTTTTTT. Residues: CSARIQGGTGELFF.

The chain uses TRBV7-2 and TRBJ2-7; tentatively, D is TRBD2 (7 bases). Trimming cost V 6 bases and J 0 bases, with 15 bases left between them. Germline V gene data show CDR1 as SGHTA and CDR2 as FQGNSA. The CDR3 length is 15 residues. The CDR3 spells CASSWQAGASYEQYF. The CDR3, as DNA: TGTGCCAGCAGTTGGCAGGCGGGGGCCTCCTACGAGCAGTACTTC.

This chain connects TRBV18 to TRBJ2-3; unclear D gene. Trimming took 0 bases from V and 6 from J, leaving 13 bases between them. The CDR3 totals 15 residues. The germline V gene has CDR1 KGHSH and CDR2 LQKENI. CDR3 protein: CASSPPLSVGDTQYF. CDR3 sequence (DNA): TGTGCCAGCTCACCACCTTTGAGCGTTGGGGATACGCAGTATTTT.

This clonotype was observed at least ten times. This chain uses TRBV7-2 with TRBJ2-5; D call uncertain. This CDR3 is built from 15 residues. Germline lookup yields CDR1 SGHTA and CDR2 FQGNSA. V lost 0 bases to trimming and J lost 9 bases, with 17 bases between them. In DNA form, the CDR3 reads TGTGCCAGCAGCTTAGCTGGGTTTCTCCATGAACCCCAGTACTTC. Translation gives CASSLAGFLHEPQYF.

The sample holds a few counts of this clonotype. One end of the junction varies from germline; a read error may be responsible. The V call is TRBV30, the J call TRBJ1-1; TRBD1 is a possible D gene (6 bases). Per the germline V gene, CDR1 is GTSNPN and CDR2 is SVGIG (reference sequence). CDR3 length equals 12 residues. CDR3 protein: CAWSVGLPGQLF. CDR3 nucleotide sequence: TGTGCCTGGAGTGTCGGTCTGCCGGGACAACTTTTT.

The chain has TRBV6-2 or TRBV6-3 and TRBJ1-5; 9 nucleotides match TRBD1. With 6 bases clipped from V and 6 bases from J, the junction kept 9 bases outside the gene matches. The CDR3 has 15 residues. CDR1 is MNHEY, CDR2 SVGEGT, per germline. DNA of the CDR3: TGTGCCAGCAGCCCCGGACAGGGGCGGGTTCAGCCCCAGCATTTT. It translates to CASSPGQGRVQPQHF.

This clonotype came up a few times. The V gene is TRBV7-9, the J gene TRBJ2-5, with TRBD2 identical over 11 bases. CDR3 size: 15 residues. Germline V CDR1 and CDR2: SEHNR, FQNEAQ (reference sequence). J gave up 2 bases and V 7 bases, and 6 bases lay outside the gene matches. CDR3 region: CASTGTSGAQETQYF. The DNA for the CDR3 is TGTGCCAGCACGGGGACTAGCGGTGCTCAAGAGACCCAGTACTTC.

This clonotype has just a few counts. This chain joins TRBV15 and TRBJ1-3, with TRBD1 as a possible D gene (5 bases). V was cut by 0 bases and J by 0 bases, with 12 bases left in between. The CDR3 is 17 residues long. The germline V gene has CDR1 LNHNV and CDR2 YYDKDF (reference sequence). CDR3 in amino acids: CATSRDLLGRSGNTIYF. In DNA form, the CDR3 reads TGTGCCACCAGCAGAGATCTTCTGGGGCGCTCTGGAAACACCATATATTTT.

This clonotype was observed a handful of times. The DNA of the CDR3 is TGCGCCAGCAGCTACCACCAAGAGACCCAGTACTTC. Translation: CASSYHQETQYF. J is TRBJ2-5 and V is TRBV5-1; D unclear. CDR1 is SGHRS and CDR2 is YFSETQ in the germline V gene. The CDR3 runs 12 residues. The V gene lost 3 bases and the J gene lost 0 bases, with 3 bases spanning the gap. The full variable domain, its missing parts supplied by reference TRBV5-1 and TRBJ2-5, is KAGVTQTPRYLIKTRGQQVTLSCSPISGHRSVSWYQQTPGQGLQFLFEYFSETQRNKGNFPGRFSGRQFSNSRSEMNVSTLELGDSALYLCASSYHQETQYFGPGTRLLVL.

In its sample, this clonotype was seen a few times. J is TRBJ2-3 and V is TRBV20-1; TRBD2 aligns across 7 bases. Per germline, CDR1 DFQATT and CDR2 SNEGSKA (reference sequence). V dropped 2 bases and J dropped 4; count of bases not matched to a gene: 9. This CDR3 contains 15 residues. The DNA of the CDR3 is TGCAGTGCTAGACCGGCTAGCGGTAGACCAGATACGCAGTATTTT. Its protein product is CSARPASGRPDTQYF.

This chain links TRBV7-9 with TRBJ2-7, with 7 bases that match TRBD2. After removal of 1 base from V and 3 bases from J, the junction contained 9 bases not matched to a gene. Germline CDR1 reads SEHNR; CDR2 reads FQNEAQ (reference sequence). The CDR3 contains 16 residues. The CDR3 sequence: CASSLGRLAADYEQYF. CDR3 DNA sequence: TGTGCCAGCAGCTTAGGGAGGCTAGCGGCCGACTACGAGCAGTACTTC.

Only a few counts were recorded for this clonotype. The rearrangement joins TRBV4-1 to TRBJ2-3; TRBD2 agrees at 9 bases. This CDR3 comprises 16 residues. With V trimmed by 3 bases and J by 0 bases, 4 bases remained unmatched. The germline gives CDR1 MGHRA, CDR2 YSYEKL. The CDR3 sequence is CASSQTGTSSTDTQYF. The CDR3 coding sequence is TGCGCCAGCAGCCAGACCGGGACTAGCAGCACAGATACGCAGTATTTT.

The V gene is TRBV4-3, the J gene TRBJ2-5, with 7 bases identical to TRBD1. Germline V gene data show CDR1 as LGHNA and CDR2 as YSLEER. V lost 0 bases, J lost 4 bases, and 11 bases stayed unmatched. This CDR3 region has 17 residues. CDR3 amino acids: CASSQEGFRGRGETQYF. The CDR3 coding sequence is TGCGCCAGCAGCCAAGAGGGTTTCAGGGGGAGAGGAGAGACCCAGTACTTC.

This clonotype was seen more than once but under ten times. V and J are TRBV20-1 and TRBJ2-3, with TRBD2 as a possible D gene (5 bases). The length of the CDR3 is 15 residues. Germline loops: CDR1 DFQATT, CDR2 SNEGSKA (reference sequence). The V end was cut by 1 base, the J end by 0 bases, with 11 bases between. The CDR3 here is CSARGLTSSTDTQYF. The CDR3 DNA follows: TGCAGTGCTAGAGGACTAACCTCTAGCACAGATACGCAGTATTTT.

There are many counts of this clonotype. V usage is TRBV6-1 and J usage is TRBJ2-7; 13 bases align to TRBD2. Trimming at V came to 5 bases and at J to 12 bases, leaving 16 bases not matched to a gene. Germline V gives CDR1 MNHNS, CDR2 SASEGT. The CDR3 has 16 amino acids. The CDR3 nucleotides read TGTGCCAGCAGTCCCAGACTAGCGGGGGGAACGGGCCAGCGGTACTTC. This codes for CASSPRLAGGTGQRYF.